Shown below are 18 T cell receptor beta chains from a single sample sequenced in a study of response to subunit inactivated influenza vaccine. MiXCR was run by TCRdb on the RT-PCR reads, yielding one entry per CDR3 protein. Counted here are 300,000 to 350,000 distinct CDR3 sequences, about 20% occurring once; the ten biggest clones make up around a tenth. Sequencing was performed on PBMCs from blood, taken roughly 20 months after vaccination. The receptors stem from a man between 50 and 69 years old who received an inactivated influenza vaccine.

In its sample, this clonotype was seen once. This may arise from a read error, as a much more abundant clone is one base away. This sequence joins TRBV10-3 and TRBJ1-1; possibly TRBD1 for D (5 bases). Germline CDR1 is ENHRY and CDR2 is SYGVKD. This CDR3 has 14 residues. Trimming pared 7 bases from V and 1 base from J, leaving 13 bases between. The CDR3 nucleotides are TGTGCCATCACCCGAGGGGATAGGAACACTGAAGCTTTCTTT. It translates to CAITRGDRNTEAFF.

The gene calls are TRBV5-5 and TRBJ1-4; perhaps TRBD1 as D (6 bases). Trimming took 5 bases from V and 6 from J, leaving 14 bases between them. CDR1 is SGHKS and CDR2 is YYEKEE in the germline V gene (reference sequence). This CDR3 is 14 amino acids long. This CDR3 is CASSPGTSDEKLFF. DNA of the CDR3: TGTGCCAGCAGTCCCGGGACATCAGATGAAAAACTGTTTTTT.

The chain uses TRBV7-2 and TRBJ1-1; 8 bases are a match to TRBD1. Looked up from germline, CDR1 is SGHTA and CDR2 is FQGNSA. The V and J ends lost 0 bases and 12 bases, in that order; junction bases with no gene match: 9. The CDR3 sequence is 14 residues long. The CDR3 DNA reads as TGTGCCAGCAGCTTAGCGCCTTCGACAGGGGATACTTTCTTT. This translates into CASSLAPSTGDTFF.

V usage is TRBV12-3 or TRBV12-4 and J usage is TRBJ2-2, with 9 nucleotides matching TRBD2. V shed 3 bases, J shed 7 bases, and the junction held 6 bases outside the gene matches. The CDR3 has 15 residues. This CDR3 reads CASSFLAGRGGELFF. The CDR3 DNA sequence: TGTGCCAGCAGTTTCCTAGCGGGAAGGGGCGGGGAGCTGTTTTTT.

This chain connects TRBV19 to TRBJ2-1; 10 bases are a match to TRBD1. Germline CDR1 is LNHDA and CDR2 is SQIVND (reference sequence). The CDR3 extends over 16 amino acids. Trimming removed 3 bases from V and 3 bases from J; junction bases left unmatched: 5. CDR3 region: CASSIAGTGVYNEQFF. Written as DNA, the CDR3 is TGTGCCAGTAGTATCGCCGGGACAGGGGTCTACAATGAGCAGTTCTTC.

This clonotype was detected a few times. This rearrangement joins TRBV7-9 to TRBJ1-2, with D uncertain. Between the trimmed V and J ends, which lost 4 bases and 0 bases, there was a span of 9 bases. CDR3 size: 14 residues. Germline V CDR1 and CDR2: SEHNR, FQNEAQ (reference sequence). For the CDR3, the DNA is TGTGCCAGCAGCTGGGCGGATACTAACTATGGCTACACCTTC. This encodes CASSWADTNYGYTF. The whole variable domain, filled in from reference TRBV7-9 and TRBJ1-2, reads DTGVSQNPRHKITKRGQNVTFRCDPISEHNRLYWYRQTLGQGPEFLTYFQNEAQLEKSRLLSDRFSAERPKGSFSTLEIQRTEQGDSAMYLCASSWADTNYGYTFGSGTRLTVV.

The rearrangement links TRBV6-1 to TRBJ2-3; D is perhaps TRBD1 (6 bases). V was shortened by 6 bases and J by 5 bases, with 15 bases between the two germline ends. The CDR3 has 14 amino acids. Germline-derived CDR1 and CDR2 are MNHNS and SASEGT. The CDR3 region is CASRRPGHLDTQYF. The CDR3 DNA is TGTGCCAGCAGGCGCCCGGGACATTTAGATACGCAGTATTTT.

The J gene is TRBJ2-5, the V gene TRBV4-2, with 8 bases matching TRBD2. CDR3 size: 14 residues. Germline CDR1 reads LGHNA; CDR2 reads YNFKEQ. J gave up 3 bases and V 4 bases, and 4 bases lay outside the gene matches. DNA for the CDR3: TGTGCCAGCAGCCCCAGCGGGAGAGAAGAGACCCAGTACTTC. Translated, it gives CASSPSGREETQYF.

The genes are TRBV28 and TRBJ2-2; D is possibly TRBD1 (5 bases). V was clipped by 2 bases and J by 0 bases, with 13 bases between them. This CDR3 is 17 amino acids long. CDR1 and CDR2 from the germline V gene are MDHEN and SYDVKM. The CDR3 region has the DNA TGTGCCAGCAGTTTACCCCTCAGACAGACGAACACCGGGGAGCTGTTTTTT. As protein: CASSLPLRQTNTGELFF.

The CDR3 loop reads CASSLWGDRRNTEAFF. The CDR3 nucleotides are TGTGCCAGCAGCCTATGGGGAGACAGGAGGAACACTGAAGCTTTCTTT. The V and J genes are TRBV7-9 and TRBJ1-1, with D tentatively TRBD1 (6 bases). CDR1 is SEHNR, CDR2 FQNEAQ, per germline (reference sequence). The V gene lost 5 bases and the J gene lost 1 base, with 17 bases spanning the gap. The CDR3 spans 16 residues.

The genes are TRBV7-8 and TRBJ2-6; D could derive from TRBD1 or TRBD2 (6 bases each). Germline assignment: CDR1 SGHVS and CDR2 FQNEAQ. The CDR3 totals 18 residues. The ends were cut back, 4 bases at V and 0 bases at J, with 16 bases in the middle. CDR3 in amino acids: CASSSRGGSLSGANVLTF. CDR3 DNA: TGTGCCAGCAGCTCCCGAGGGGGGTCTCTCTCTGGGGCCAACGTCCTGACTTTC.

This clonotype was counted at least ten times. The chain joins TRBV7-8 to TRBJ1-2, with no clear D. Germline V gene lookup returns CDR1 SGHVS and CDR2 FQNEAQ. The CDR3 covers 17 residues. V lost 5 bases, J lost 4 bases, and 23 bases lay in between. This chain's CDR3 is CASSAWTDTPLGYGYTF. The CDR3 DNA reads TGTGCCAGCAGCGCCTGGACGGATACACCCTTAGGCTATGGCTACACCTTC.

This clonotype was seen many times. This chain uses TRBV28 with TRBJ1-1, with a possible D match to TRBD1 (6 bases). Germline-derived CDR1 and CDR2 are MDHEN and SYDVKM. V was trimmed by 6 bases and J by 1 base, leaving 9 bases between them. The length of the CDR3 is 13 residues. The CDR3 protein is CASSWTANTEAFF. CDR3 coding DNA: TGTGCCAGCAGCTGGACAGCGAACACTGAAGCTTTCTTT.

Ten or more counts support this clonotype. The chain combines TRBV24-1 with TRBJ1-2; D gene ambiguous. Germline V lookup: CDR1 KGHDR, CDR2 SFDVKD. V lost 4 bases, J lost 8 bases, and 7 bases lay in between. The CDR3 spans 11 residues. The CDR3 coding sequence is TGTGCCACCAGTGACCTGTACGGCTACACCTTC. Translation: CATSDLYGYTF.

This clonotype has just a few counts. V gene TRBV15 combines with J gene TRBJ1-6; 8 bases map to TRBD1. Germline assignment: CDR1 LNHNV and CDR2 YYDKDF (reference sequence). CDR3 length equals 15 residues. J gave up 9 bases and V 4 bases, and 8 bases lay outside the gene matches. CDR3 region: CATSKTGERISPLHF. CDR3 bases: TGTGCCACCAGCAAGACAGGGGAGCGGATTTCACCCCTCCACTTT.

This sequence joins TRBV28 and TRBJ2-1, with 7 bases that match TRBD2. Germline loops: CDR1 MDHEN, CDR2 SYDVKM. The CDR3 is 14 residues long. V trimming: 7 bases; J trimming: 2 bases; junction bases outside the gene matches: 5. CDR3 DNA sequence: TGTGCCAGCACCAGGACTAGAGCCTACAATGAGCAGTTCTTC. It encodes CASTRTRAYNEQFF.

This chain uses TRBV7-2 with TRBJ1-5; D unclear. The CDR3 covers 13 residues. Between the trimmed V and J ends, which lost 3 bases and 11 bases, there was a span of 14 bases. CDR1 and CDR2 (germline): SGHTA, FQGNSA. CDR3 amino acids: CASSFRASGAQHF. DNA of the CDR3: TGTGCCAGCAGCTTTAGGGCGTCAGGAGCCCAGCATTTT.

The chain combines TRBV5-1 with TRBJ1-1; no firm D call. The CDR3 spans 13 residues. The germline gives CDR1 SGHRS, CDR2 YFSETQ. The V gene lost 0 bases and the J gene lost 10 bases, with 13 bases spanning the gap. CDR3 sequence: CASSLGTQLPAFF. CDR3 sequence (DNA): TGCGCCAGCAGCTTGGGAACCCAACTACCAGCTTTCTTT.